The next 2 T cell receptor beta chains were all read from a single sample in a study of cytomegalovirus exposure and HLA in healthy donors. Vbeta (60) and Jbeta (13) primers were used in the PCR. TCRdb's copy holds only in-frame clones and misses some; the assay was immunoSEQ multiplex PCR. The data hold approximately 140,000 clones, with 70% to 80% observed a single time. Specimen: PBMCs. These receptors originate from a woman aged 55-70 years in good health and CMV-seropositive.

The V and J genes are TRBV19 and TRBJ1-4; 11 bases map to TRBD1. The germline V gene has CDR1 LNHDA and CDR2 SQIVND (reference sequence). CDR3 length equals 15 residues. The trim removed 5 bases at V and 8 bases at J, leaving 7 bases unmatched. CDR3 amino acids: CASSAWTGGEEKLFF. In DNA, the CDR3 is TGTGCCAGTAGTGCGTGGACAGGGGGCGAAGAAAAACTGTTTTTT. Complete variable domain (other parts from reference TRBV19 and TRBJ1-4): DGGITQSPKYLFRKEGQNVTLSCEQNLNHDAMYWYRQDPGQGLRLIYYSQIVNDFQKGDIAEGYSVSREKKESFPLTVTSAQKNPTAFYLCASSAWTGGEEKLFFGSGTQLSVL.

This clone came up a few times. The chain employs TRBV7-3 and TRBJ2-3; 8 nucleotides agree with TRBD2. V lost 1 base, J lost 5 bases, and 11 bases stayed unmatched. CDR1 is SGHTA and CDR2 is FQGTGA in the germline V gene. This CDR3 region has 17 residues. CDR3 sequence (DNA): TGTGCCAGCAGCTTAAGGGGTCGGGGGGGCGCGGGAGATACGCAGTATTTT. This codes for CASSLRGRGGAGDTQYF.